The 4 T cell receptor beta chains given below trace back to one sample, sequenced in a study of cytotoxic CD8 clonotypes in ibrutinib-treated CLL. Clones were read by immunoSEQ multiplex PCR, and TCRdb kept only the in-frame ones, dropping some. The data contain just over 200,000 clones, over 65% of them singletons. The specimen comprised PBMCs, sampled after 12 months of ibrutinib treatment. The receptors come from a human donor with chronic lymphocytic leukemia.

V usage is TRBV6-5 and J usage is TRBJ1-2, with 8 bases lining up with TRBD1. The CDR3 spans 14 residues. Germline lookup yields CDR1 MNHEY and CDR2 SVGAGI. J gave up 8 bases and V 2 bases, and 7 bases lay outside the gene matches. CDR3 sequence reads: CASSYLTGAGGYTF. As DNA, the CDR3 is TGTGCCAGCAGTTACCTGACAGGGGCGGGCGGCTACACCTTC.

The CDR3 bases are TGTGCCAGCAGCCAAGGGGGGCTAGTCCAAGAGACCCAGTACTTC. This translates into CASSQGGLVQETQYF. The chain joins TRBV13 to TRBJ2-5; D may correspond to TRBD1 or TRBD2 (6 bases each). V lost 5 bases, J lost 1 base, and 14 bases lay in between. Germline V gene lookup returns CDR1 PRHDT and CDR2 FYEKMQ (reference sequence). The CDR3 covers 15 residues.

The V gene is TRBV7-2, the J gene TRBJ1-5, with D perhaps matching TRBD1 (5 bases). CDR1 and CDR2 (germline): SGHTA, FQGNSA. The CDR3 contains 15 residues. The ends were cut back, 1 base at V and 6 bases at J, with 13 bases in the middle. CDR3 residues: CASSLDWGETQPQHF. In DNA form, the CDR3 reads TGTGCCAGCAGCTTAGATTGGGGGGAAACTCAGCCCCAGCATTTT.

The CDR3 DNA reads TGCGCCAGCAGGATAGCGGGTGCCGACACCGGGGAGCTGTTTTTT. Translated: CASRIAGADTGELFF. This chain uses TRBV5-1 with TRBJ2-2; 7 nucleotides align to TRBD2. Unmatched junction bases numbered 7, after V lost 5 bases and J lost 3 bases. The CDR3 extends over 15 amino acids. The germline V gene encodes CDR1 SGHRS and CDR2 YFSETQ.